There are a few counts of the clone carrying this T cell receptor beta chain. TCRdb passed the 5' RACE reads through MiXCR, listing each CDR3 protein once. The sample consists of hundreds of thousands of distinct CDR3 sequences, about 16% of them appearing once. This record belongs to a study of T-cell memory formation after mild COVID-19. There are 14 residues in the CDR3. CDR1 and CDR2 (germline): ENHRY, SYGVKD. The V gene end was trimmed by 10 bases and the J gene end by 6 bases; junction bases not matched to a gene: 9. Sequencing was done on a sample of PBMCs or a T cell subset sorted from them (not recorded which). The receptor comes from a man younger than 35 who had mild COVID-19 (a few samples of this study predate the infection). Cell type and time point are not known. The chain recombines TRBV10-3 with TRBJ1-4, with 9 nucleotides matching TRBD1. As DNA, the CDR3 is TGTGCCAGCGCCTCGGGACAGGGCGATGAAAAACTGTTTTTT. Protein: CASASGQGDEKLFF.